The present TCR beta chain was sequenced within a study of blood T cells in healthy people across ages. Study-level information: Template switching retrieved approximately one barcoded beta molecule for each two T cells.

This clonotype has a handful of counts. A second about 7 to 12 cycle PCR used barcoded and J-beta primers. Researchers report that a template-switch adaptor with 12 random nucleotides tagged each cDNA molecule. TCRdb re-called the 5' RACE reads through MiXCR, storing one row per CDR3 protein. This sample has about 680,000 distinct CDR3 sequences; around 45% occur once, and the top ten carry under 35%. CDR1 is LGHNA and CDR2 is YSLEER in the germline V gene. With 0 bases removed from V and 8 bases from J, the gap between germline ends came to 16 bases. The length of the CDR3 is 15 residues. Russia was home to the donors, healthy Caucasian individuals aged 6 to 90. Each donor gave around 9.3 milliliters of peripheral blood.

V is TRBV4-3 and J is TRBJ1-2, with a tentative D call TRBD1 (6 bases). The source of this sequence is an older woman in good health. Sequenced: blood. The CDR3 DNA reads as TGCGCCAGCAGCCAAGATGACAGGCCTCTTTCGGGCTACACCTTC. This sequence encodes CASSQDDRPLSGYTF.